This passage covers 20 T cell receptor beta chains from one sample sequenced in a study of shared clonotypes between healthy human individuals. Naivety among CD8 cells was defined by CD45RO negativity and positive CCR7 selection, thereby excluding terminally differentiated effector memory CD45RA+ cells. The repertoire was sequenced with immunoSEQ multiplex PCR; TCRdb's copy has only in-frame clones and lacks some. The sample lists roughly 2.1 million clones; about 92% were seen once. The sequencing input was naive CD8+ T cells from PBMCs. Receptors were obtained from a man aged 18 to 30 in good health. Some clones in this sample may be carry-over from other donors' samples.

J is TRBJ1-2 and V is TRBV29-1, with D unresolved. Trimming cost V 0 bases and J 8 bases, with 19 bases left between them. CDR1 SQVTM and CDR2 ANQGSEA come from the germline V gene. This CDR3 is 15 amino acids long. The CDR3 bases are TGCAGCGTTGAAGATGAGGGTCCGGGCCTGGGGGGCTACACCTTC. Protein product: CSVEDEGPGLGGYTF.

J is TRBJ1-5 and V is TRBV19; 7 bases line up with TRBD1. Germline V lookup: CDR1 LNHDA, CDR2 SQIVND (reference sequence). This CDR3 is built from 15 residues. J gave up 3 bases and V 5 bases, and 7 bases lay outside the gene matches. The CDR3 sequence is CASSPLGTDNQPQHF. The CDR3 coding sequence is TGTGCCAGTAGTCCGCTCGGGACAGACAATCAGCCCCAGCATTTT.

Notes on this clone: Sequence at one end of the junction differs from germline and may be a read error. This sequence joins TRBV7-9 and TRBJ2-2; D remains ambiguous. This CDR3 comprises 12 residues. The germline V gene has CDR1 SEHNR and CDR2 FQNEAQ (reference sequence). Here the CDR3 reads CASNLGARELFF. CDR3 bases: TGTGCCAGCAACTTAGGCGCCCGGGAGCTGTTTTTT.

V gene TRBV6-5 combines with J gene TRBJ1-6, with D unresolved. Trimming took off 2 bases at V and 5 bases at J, with 13 bases between the two ends. The CDR3 loop spans 16 amino acids. Per germline, CDR1 MNHEY and CDR2 SVGAGI. This CDR3 is CASSYRAVSDNSPLHF. The CDR3 nucleotides read TGTGCCAGCAGTTACAGGGCGGTTAGTGATAATTCACCCCTCCACTTT.

Regarding this clone: Other nucleotide sequences in the sample specify the same CDR3. This chain connects TRBV13 to TRBJ2-7; TRBD2 matches 11 bases. There are 15 residues in the CDR3. Trimming cost V 5 bases and J 1 base; bases outside gene matches: 4. Germline lookup yields CDR1 PRHDT and CDR2 FYEKMQ (reference sequence). CDR3 in amino acids: CASSPGTSGSYEQYF. CDR3 nucleotide sequence: TGTGCCAGCAGCCCTGGGACTAGCGGTTCCTACGAGCAGTACTTC.

CDR3 amino acids: CARSLWDRPHNQPQHF. The CDR3 bases are TGTGCCAGAAGCTTGTGGGACAGGCCCCACAATCAGCCCCAGCATTTT. J is TRBJ1-5 and V is TRBV5-3, with 8 bases matching TRBD1. TRBV5-3 is sorted into the ORF group, with uncertain function. The CDR3 is 16 amino acids. Germline trimming cut 1 base from V and 3 bases from J; bases unmatched to any gene: 6.

The chain combines TRBV28 with TRBJ2-3, with no clear D. CDR3 length equals 15 residues. Germline V gene lookup returns CDR1 MDHEN and CDR2 SYDVKM. V was cut by 3 bases and J by 6 bases, with 16 bases left in between. The CDR3 sequence: CASSFERVEVDTQYF. CDR3 nucleotides: TGTGCCAGCAGTTTCGAAAGGGTAGAGGTGGATACGCAGTATTTT.

This chain joins TRBV30 and TRBJ2-3; D unresolved. V was shortened by 0 bases and J by 2 bases, with 15 bases between the two germline ends. The CDR3 runs to 16 residues. Germline CDR1 and CDR2: GTSNPN and SVGIG (reference sequence). In DNA, the CDR3 is TGTGCCTGGAGTGTCGGGTTAGTGGTCCACACAGATACGCAGTATTTT. As protein: CAWSVGLVVHTDTQYF.

The chain couples TRBV29-1 to TRBJ2-3, with D possibly matching TRBD2 (5 bases). Looked up from germline, CDR1 is SQVTM and CDR2 is ANQGSEA. This CDR3 contains 16 residues. Trimming left V 4 bases short and J 4 bases short, with 21 bases between. The CDR3 DNA is TGCAGCGTTGTCCCCTTATTCGGGAAAGACTCAGATACGCAGTATTTT. Protein sequence: CSVVPLFGKDSDTQYF.

V gene TRBV28 combines with J gene TRBJ1-5, with TRBD1 matching over 9 bases. The germline V gene encodes CDR1 MDHEN and CDR2 SYDVKM. This CDR3 has 16 residues. With V trimmed by 6 bases and J by 3 bases, 9 bases remained unmatched. The CDR3, as DNA: TGTGCCAGCAGACCGTCCCGGGACAGGGACAATCAGCCCCAGCATTTT. Its translation is CASRPSRDRDNQPQHF.

This clone was seen a single time. The chain is built from TRBV19 and TRBJ1-2; D may be TRBD1 (5 bases). The length of the CDR3 is 16 residues. The germline V and J ends were trimmed by 4 bases and 7 bases, with 22 bases remaining between them. Germline CDR1 reads LNHDA; CDR2 reads SQIVND (reference sequence). This chain's CDR3 is CASSSLPGRRARGYTF. DNA of the CDR3: TGTGCCAGTAGTAGTTTACCGGGACGGAGAGCTCGTGGCTACACCTTC.

This sequence joins TRBV7-9 and TRBJ2-3, with 7 bases aligning to TRBD2. CDR3 length: 16 residues. Germline V gives CDR1 SEHNR, CDR2 FQNEAQ (reference sequence). V shed 1 base and J 0 bases; nucleotides not matched to a gene: 4. The CDR3: CASSLGRGGSTDTQYF. The CDR3 nucleotides read TGTGCCAGCAGCTTAGGTCGCGGGGGAAGCACAGATACGCAGTATTTT.

V and J are TRBV19 and TRBJ2-7, with 8 bases matching TRBD2. CDR3 length equals 13 residues. V was clipped by 9 bases and J by 6 bases; unmatched bases: 10. From germline, CDR1 is LNHDA and CDR2 SQIVND (reference sequence). As DNA, the CDR3 is TGTGCCAGCGCATCTGTGACTAGCGCCGAGCAGTACTTC. Residues: CASASVTSAEQYF.

The gene calls are TRBV4-3 and TRBJ2-3, with TRBD2 as a possible D gene (5 bases). The CDR3 is made up of 17 amino acids. The V end lost 0 bases, the J end lost 6 bases, and 19 bases lay between the germline ends. The germline CDR1 and CDR2 sequences are LGHNA and YSLEER. The CDR3 bases are TGCGCCAGCAGCCAAGATGAGCCCTTAGAGGGTGGGGATACGCAGTATTTT. Protein: CASSQDEPLEGGDTQYF.

CDR3: CASSGTTIHYGYTF. CDR3 coding DNA: TGTGCCAGCAGTGGGACAACGATCCACTATGGCTACACCTTC. The chain joins TRBV2 to TRBJ1-2; a weak D match, TRBD1 (5 bases). Germline V lookup: CDR1 SNHLY, CDR2 FYNNEI. V gave up 4 bases and J gave up 3 bases, with 12 bases separating them. The CDR3 length is 14 residues. The whole variable domain, filled in from reference TRBV2 and TRBJ1-2, reads EPEVTQTPSHQVTQMGQEVILRCVPISNHLYFYWYRQILGQKVEFLVSFYNNEISEKSEIFDDQFSVERPDGSNFTLKIRSTKLEDSAMYFCASSGTTIHYGYTFGSGTRLTVV.

The rearrangement uses TRBV28 and TRBJ2-1; D perhaps matches TRBD1 (6 bases). The CDR3 spans 17 residues. Germline loops: CDR1 MDHEN, CDR2 SYDVKM. V was clipped by 1 base and J by 5 bases, with 18 bases between them. CDR3 amino acids: CASSLSPGRGGHNEQFF. As DNA, the CDR3 is TGTGCCAGCAGTTTATCCCCCGGCAGGGGTGGCCACAATGAGCAGTTCTTC.

The rearrangement joins TRBV7-3 to TRBJ1-1; D may be TRBD1 (6 bases). V was pared by 2 bases and J by 3 bases, with 16 bases between. Germline CDR1 is SGHTA and CDR2 is FQGTGA. The CDR3 extends over 16 amino acids. The CDR3 is CASSLGLGTPDTEAFF. CDR3 DNA: TGTGCCAGCAGCTTAGGATTAGGGACACCCGACACTGAAGCTTTCTTT.

V gene TRBV7-6 combines with J gene TRBJ2-7; 14 bases are shared with TRBD2. V gave up 5 bases and J gave up 7 bases; unmatched junction bases: 10. The CDR3 covers 16 residues. The V gene's germline CDR1 is SGHVS and CDR2 FNYEAQ. Here the CDR3 DNA reads TGTGCCAGCAGCCCAGGGGGACTAGCGGGAGTACGGGAGCAGTACTTC. This sequence encodes CASSPGGLAGVREQYF. Using reference TRBV7-6 and TRBJ2-7 for the parts outside the CDR3, the full variable domain is GAGVSQSPRYKVTKRGQDVALRCDPISGHVSLYWYRQALGQGPEFLTYFNYEAQQDKSGLPNDRFSAERPEGSISTLTIQRTEQRDSAMYRCASSPGGLAGVREQYFGPGTRLTVT.

The chain uses TRBV5-6 and TRBJ2-5; D gene ambiguous. V lost 6 bases to trimming and J lost 4 bases, with 19 bases between them. Germline V gives CDR1 SGHDT, CDR2 YYEEEE. The CDR3 has 15 residues. The DNA for the CDR3 is TGTGCCAGCACCCAGAAGGTGATAGGCGGAGAGACCCAGTACTTC. This encodes CASTQKVIGGETQYF.

This clone came up once. The V gene is TRBV28, the J gene TRBJ2-7; D gene ambiguous. The germline V gene has CDR1 MDHEN and CDR2 SYDVKM. This CDR3 region has 14 residues. The V end was cut by 3 bases, the J end by 5 bases, with 14 bases between. The CDR3 DNA follows: TGTGCCAGCAGTTTCCCGCCCAGGCCCCACGAGCAGTACTTC. This codes for CASSFPPRPHEQYF. The full variable domain, with the rest looked up from reference TRBV28 and TRBJ2-7, is DVKVTQSSRYLVKRTGEKVFLECVQDMDHENMFWYRQDPGLGLRLIYFSYDVKMKEKGDIPEGYSVSREKKERFSLILESASTNQTSMYLCASSFPPRPHEQYFGPGTRLTVT.